This TCR beta chain is from a study of OX40 agonist ivuxolimab in advanced cancers. Whole-study findings and limits: Relative to CD4+, CD8+ T cells held more expanded clones on average. Several nonresponders also turned out to have low normalized T-cell clonal expansion. The CD4+ and CD8+ T cells in the blood had expanded clonally by week 6 at 0.1 to 3.0 mg/kg.

Libraries were prepared by immunoSEQ multiplex PCR; TCRdb keeps only in-frame clonotypes and omits some of them. The repertoire holds roughly 34,000 clones, with roughly 87% as singletons. Of note for this clone: Its antigen is not identified.

The CDR3 covers 13 residues. Trimming removed 1 base from V and 5 bases from J, with 6 bases in between. CDR1 and CDR2 from the germline V gene are MDHEN and SYDVKM. The sequence was collected from an adult with an advanced solid tumor such as melanoma, head and neck, liver or kidney cancer. The genes are TRBV28 and TRBJ1-5, with no clear D. Sequenced material: CD4+ or CD8+ T cells sorted from blood, taken in a trial of the OX40 agonist ivuxolimab. The CDR3 coding sequence is TGTGCCAGCAGTTTATACCCAGATCAGCCCCAGCATTTT. It is translated as CASSLYPDQPQHF.